These T cell receptor beta chains were read from a single sample in a study of blood T cells in healthy people across ages. In TCRdb, the 5' RACE reads were re-called with MiXCR into one record per CDR3 protein. The sample records about 590,000 distinct CDR3 sequences, about 30% being singletons. The sequencing sample was made of blood. These receptors were taken from a woman of 80 years or more in good health. The CDR3 runs from the conserved cysteine through the conserved F or W. The order of the fields is CDR3 DNA, CDR3 protein, V gene, J gene, D gene, clone size. A D gene is named only where the DNA matches it firmly. A clone size is listed for some rows: how often the clone was seen (once, few, many), or a class if it is expanded.

TGTGCCAGCAGCCAAGCTCTTGAAGCTTTCTTT	CASSQALEAFF	TRBV3-1	TRBJ1-1	-	-
TGCAGTGCTAGTGAGCTAGATACGCAGTATTTT	CSASELDTQYF	TRBV20-1	TRBJ2-3	-	-
TGCGCCAGCAGCTTGCAACAGCCGAGCTCCTACGAGCAGTACTTC	CASSLQQPSSYEQYF	TRBV5-1	TRBJ2-7	-	many
TGTGCCAGCAGTGACCGGGACCGACCCTTCCAGTACTTC	CASSDRDRPFQYF	TRBV6-5	TRBJ2-4	-	many
TGTGCCAGCAGTGACCAGGGAATGCGGCAGCCCCAGCATTTT	CASSDQGMRQPQHF	TRBV6-1	TRBJ1-5	-	-
TGCGCCAGCAAACCGAATTCTGGGGCCAACGTCCTGACTTTC	CASKPNSGANVLTF	TRBV5-1	TRBJ2-6	-	many
TGTGCCAGTAGTATGGGACCGATAAATTCACCCCTCCACTTT	CASSMGPINSPLHF	TRBV19	TRBJ1-6	-	-
TGTGCCAGCGGGGCAGCAGATAATTCACCCCGCCACTTT	CASGAADNSPRHF	TRBV7-8	TRBJ1-6	-	-
TGTGCCTGGAGTGTTGGGACAGGGCTCAGCAATCAGCCCCAGCATTTT	CAWSVGTGLSNQPQHF	TRBV30	TRBJ1-5	TRBD1	once
TGTGCCAGCAGCCGCTCGCAACGGGGCTACACCTTC	CASSRSQRGYTF	TRBV3-1	TRBJ1-2	-	many
TGCGCCAGCAGCTTCATAGGGTACGCAGAGACCCAGTACTTC	CASSFIGYAETQYF	TRBV5-1	TRBJ2-5	-	many
TGCAGCGTTGCGGGCCGTGGGACGGCTTCCGGCTACACCTTC	CSVAGRGTASGYTF	TRBV29-1	TRBJ1-2	-	many
TGTGCCGGAGAGGGTAACTATGGCTACACCTTC	CAGEGNYGYTF	TRBV5-4	TRBJ1-2	-	-
TGTGCCAGCAGTGCGGGAGCCGGATCACCCCTCCACTTT	CASSAGAGSPLHF	TRBV25-1	TRBJ1-6	-	-
TGTGCCAACAGCCCAGGACTAGCGGGGGAGGCCGGGGCCAACGTCCTGACTTTC	CANSPGLAGEAGANVLTF	TRBV7-8	TRBJ2-6	TRBD2	few
TGTGCCAGCAGCGTAGGACTAGCGGGGGCCCAAAGCTCCTACAATGAGCAGTTCTTC	CASSVGLAGAQSSYNEQFF	TRBV9	TRBJ2-1	TRBD2	many
TGCGCCAGCAGCCCCCACCGAGAGACTACGAACACTGAAGCTTTCTTT	CASSPHRETTNTEAFF	TRBV4-3	TRBJ1-1	-	many